Sequencing of this T cell receptor (beta chain) was carried out in a study of beta chain features in type 1 diabetes. Study information: Sorted cells examined across all samples numbered around 100 million.

Study-wide results and limits: Type 1 diabetes patients had fewer VDJ junction insertions and more deletions. Shortening of TCRB CDR3s, moderate but significant, appeared in all four CD4+ subsets of Type 1 diabetes patients.

There are a few counts of this clone. The antigen is not known. The isolated RNA, all of it, was reverse transcribed, so expressed TCRB transcripts were what got sequenced. TCRdb's copy holds only in-frame clones and misses some; the assay was immunoSEQ multiplex PCR. The table includes roughly 330,000 clones, around an eighth detected once. CDR1 and CDR2 (germline): LGHNT, FRNRAP. Trimming removed 0 bases from V and 5 bases from J, with 7 bases in between. The CDR3 is 13 residues long. The V gene is TRBV12-5, the J gene TRBJ1-1; D unresolved. Sequencing input: naive CD4+ T cells from blood. The sequence derives from a woman younger than 30 with type 1 diabetes. CDR3 region: CASGLVGRTEAFF. In DNA, the CDR3 is TGTGCTAGTGGTTTGGTGGGGAGGACTGAAGCTTTCTTT.